A single sample gave rise to the 32 T cell receptor beta chains below, sequenced in a study of T cells in Graves' hyperthyroidism and ophthalmopathy (dated by TCRdb to about 2019). Library preparation used multiplex PCR. Sequencing instrument: Illumina HiSeq 2000. TCR beta CDR3 regions were amplified from RNA transcripts. The first round of RT-PCR for the TCR CDR3 was performed with the HTBI primer set and the Qiagen OneStep RT-PCR kit. TCRdb trimmed the raw reads at Q25, called clones with MiXCR and kept productive beta chains. All rows with the same CDR3 protein become a single entry with the most common DNA and genes. The sample data list about 550,000 distinct CDR3 sequences, and about a fifth of these were observed just once. The top ten hold around 27% of the sample. Sequencing was performed on blood. The receptors were sampled from a young man with Graves' hyperthyroidism.

This clonotype was recorded at least ten times. V is TRBV12-3 or TRBV12-4 and J is TRBJ2-7; maybe TRBD1 (6 bases). The V gene lost 6 bases and the J gene lost 2 bases, with 17 bases spanning the gap. The CDR3 is 15 residues long. The CDR3 reads CASSLSGQLPYEQYF. The CDR3 coding sequence is TGTGCCAGCAGCCTTTCCGGACAGCTTCCCTACGAGCAGTACTTC.

There are many counts of this clonotype. This chain links TRBV5-1 with TRBJ2-5; the match to TRBD2 covers 8 bases. V trimming: 4 bases; J trimming: 1 base; junction bases outside the gene matches: 6. CDR3 size: 15 residues. Germline assignment: CDR1 SGHRS and CDR2 YFSETQ. The CDR3 loop is CASSTLAGTQETQYF. In DNA, the CDR3 is TGCGCCAGCAGCACCTTAGCGGGGACCCAAGAGACCCAGTACTTC.

This clonotype was seen more than once but under ten times. The chain joins TRBV6-5 to TRBJ2-2, with no clear D. Germline V CDR1 and CDR2: MNHEY, SVGAGI. V shed 0 bases and J shed 0 bases, with 11 bases lying between them. The CDR3 loop spans 17 amino acids. The DNA for the CDR3 is TGTGCCAGCAGTTACTCGTCCCTCCTATCGAACACCGGGGAGCTGTTTTTT. Translating gives CASSYSSLLSNTGELFF.

The sample holds a few counts of this clonotype. The chain carries TRBV2 and TRBJ2-5; TRBD2 matches 15 bases. V lost 6 bases and J lost 14; bases outside the gene matches: 13. The CDR3 consists of 15 residues. Germline V gene lookup returns CDR1 SNHLY and CDR2 FYNNEI. In nucleotides, the CDR3 is TGTGCCAGCAGCACTAGGACTAGCGGGGGGGCTACGTTTTACTTC. Encoded protein: CASSTRTSGGATFYF.

The V gene is TRBV6-1, the J gene TRBJ2-5; 7 bases line up with TRBD2. Germline values: CDR1 MNHNS, CDR2 SASEGT. Unmatched junction bases numbered 9, after V lost 8 bases and J lost 3 bases. This CDR3 comprises 14 residues. CDR3 amino acids: CASFLAGKEETQYF. In DNA, the CDR3 is TGTGCCAGCTTTTTAGCGGGCAAGGAAGAGACCCAGTACTTC.

In its sample, this clonotype was seen many times. The chain has TRBV6-1 and TRBJ1-1; the D is unclear. CDR3 size: 14 residues. Trimming took 4 bases from V and 0 from J, leaving 9 bases between them. Germline V gives CDR1 MNHNS, CDR2 SASEGT. The CDR3 loop is CASSGSTMNTEAFF. The CDR3, as DNA: TGTGCCAGCAGTGGTAGCACAATGAACACTGAAGCTTTCTTT.

This clonotype was recorded at least ten times. The chain couples TRBV28 to TRBJ1-1; 7 bases match TRBD1. Germline V gives CDR1 MDHEN, CDR2 SYDVKM. The CDR3 sequence is 14 residues long. V gave up 5 bases and J gave up 1 base; unmatched junction bases: 4. CDR3 amino acids: CASSQQGTNTEAFF. Written as DNA, the CDR3 is TGTGCCAGCAGTCAACAGGGGACGAACACTGAAGCTTTCTTT.

This clonotype was observed a handful of times. The chain combines TRBV6-5 with TRBJ1-4, with unresolved D. V gave up 4 bases and J gave up 0 bases, with 9 bases separating them. The CDR3 spans 15 residues. The germline gives CDR1 MNHEY, CDR2 SVGAGI. The CDR3 spells CASSWKNPTNEKLFF. CDR3 nucleotide sequence: TGTGCCAGCAGTTGGAAGAACCCAACTAATGAAAAACTGTTTTTT.

This clonotype has a count of ten or more. This chain connects TRBV6-5 to TRBJ2-7; D possibly corresponds to TRBD2 (6 bases). The CDR3 length is 16 residues. Germline lookup yields CDR1 MNHEY and CDR2 SVGAGI. The germline V and J ends were trimmed by 4 bases and 2 bases, with 18 bases remaining between them. The CDR3 nucleotides read TGTGCCAGCAGTTCGCCCCGGCGGGGCGTTGCCTACGAGCAGTACTTC. This codes for CASSSPRRGVAYEQYF.

This clonotype was seen once. The chain uses TRBV4-1 and TRBJ2-7, with TRBD2 identical over 13 bases. V lost 6 bases to trimming and J lost 0 bases; unmatched junction nucleotides: 11. This CDR3 is 18 amino acids long. Germline CDR1 reads MGHRA; CDR2 reads YSYEKL. This CDR3 reads CASSLMTSGGLLSYEQYF. CDR3 sequence (DNA): TGCGCCAGCAGTCTAATGACTAGCGGGGGGCTTCTCTCCTACGAGCAGTACTTC.

This clonotype was seen more than once but under ten times. This rearrangement joins TRBV12-3 or TRBV12-4 to TRBJ1-1; D unclear. Trimming stripped 4 bases from V and 3 bases from J, with 9 bases between. There are 13 residues in the CDR3. CDR3 nucleotide sequence: TGTGCCAGCAGTTCCAGCGAGGACACTGAAGCTTTCTTT. This translates into CASSSSEDTEAFF.

This clonotype was observed at least ten times. The chain recombines TRBV6-4 with TRBJ1-5; no firm D call. Trimming took 0 bases from V and 2 from J, leaving 8 bases between them. The CDR3 length is 15 residues. Germline lookup yields CDR1 MRHNA and CDR2 SNTAGT. For the CDR3, the DNA is TGTGCCAGCAGTGACTCGAAGGTTGGCAATCAGCCCCAGCATTTT. This translates into CASSDSKVGNQPQHF.

This clonotype was detected many times. This chain joins TRBV11-2 and TRBJ1-1; the D gene is possibly TRBD1 (5 bases). Trimming stripped 4 bases from V and 0 bases from J, with 15 bases between. The germline CDR1 and CDR2 sequences are SGHAT and FQNNGV. The length of the CDR3 is 16 residues. The chain's CDR3 is CASSYPSGGMNTEAFF. CDR3 bases: TGTGCCAGCAGCTACCCATCGGGGGGTATGAACACTGAAGCTTTCTTT.

V is TRBV12-3 or TRBV12-4 and J is TRBJ2-3; D is unclear. The V and J ends lost 6 bases and 0 bases respectively, with 7 bases between them. The CDR3 has 13 amino acids. The CDR3 loop reads CASRPSSTDTQYF. CDR3 in DNA: TGTGCCAGCAGGCCCTCTAGCACAGATACGCAGTATTTT.

This chain uses TRBV28 with TRBJ1-1; D is uncertain. CDR1 and CDR2 (germline): MDHEN, SYDVKM. CDR3 size: 14 residues. V lost 7 bases to trimming and J lost 3 bases, with 15 bases between them. The CDR3: CASTTPGRDTEAFF. The CDR3 nucleotides read TGTGCCAGCACTACCCCGGGTCGGGACACTGAAGCTTTCTTT.

The sample holds many counts of this clonotype. The chain uses TRBV6-2 or TRBV6-3 and TRBJ2-2; D unclear. Trimming pared 7 bases from V and 1 base from J, leaving 7 bases between. This CDR3 has 13 residues. The germline gives CDR1 MNHEY, CDR2 SVGEGT. The CDR3 coding sequence is TGTGCCAGCAATAGCAGGAACACCGGGGAGCTGTTTTTT. It specifies CASNSRNTGELFF.

This clonotype was detected ten times or more. V is TRBV5-1 and J is TRBJ1-1; possibly TRBD1 for D (6 bases). The CDR3 spans 15 residues. From germline, CDR1 is SGHRS and CDR2 YFSETQ. V lost 4 bases and J 3 bases, leaving 16 bases between the germline ends. CDR3 nucleotides: TGCGCCAGCAGCACAATTCGACAGGCGGACACTGAAGCTTTCTTT. Translating it yields CASSTIRQADTEAFF.

At least ten counts were recorded for this clonotype. The chain recombines TRBV19 with TRBJ1-5; a weak D match, TRBD1 (6 bases). Trimming stripped 7 bases from V and 0 bases from J, with 13 bases between. The germline gives CDR1 LNHDA, CDR2 SQIVND (reference sequence). This CDR3 has 15 residues. As DNA, the CDR3 is TGTGCCAGTATGGGGGGCCGTTATAGCAATCAGCCCCAGCATTTT. Encoded protein: CASMGGRYSNQPQHF. Filled out from reference TRBV19 and TRBJ1-5, the complete variable domain reads DGGITQSPKYLFRKEGQNVTLSCEQNLNHDAMYWYRQDPGQGLRLIYYSQIVNDFQKGDIAEGYSVSREKKESFPLTVTSAQKNPTAFYLCASMGGRYSNQPQHFGDGTRLSIL.

This clonotype appeared many times. The chain combines TRBV2 with TRBJ2-7; D perhaps matches TRBD2 (5 bases). Germline loops: CDR1 SNHLY, CDR2 FYNNEI. The CDR3 spans 17 residues. Trimming cost V 2 bases and J 0 bases, with 17 bases left between them. The CDR3 loop is CASSERMRVESSYEQYF. For the CDR3, the DNA is TGTGCCAGCAGTGAACGGATGAGGGTGGAGAGCTCCTACGAGCAGTACTTC. The complete variable domain, with remaining parts taken from reference TRBV2 and TRBJ2-7, reads EPEVTQTPSHQVTQMGQEVILRCVPISNHLYFYWYRQILGQKVEFLVSFYNNEISEKSEIFDDQFSVERPDGSNFTLKIRSTKLEDSAMYFCASSERMRVESSYEQYFGPGTRLTVT.

This clonotype was detected a few times. The rearrangement joins TRBV7-8 to TRBJ2-2; D perhaps matches TRBD2 (5 bases). V lost 8 bases and J lost 4, with 8 bases in between. The germline V gene has CDR1 SGHVS and CDR2 FQNEAQ. This CDR3 is 12 amino acids long. The CDR3 reads CASGSGTGELFF. The CDR3 coding sequence is TGTGCCAGCGGCAGCGGCACCGGGGAGCTGTTTTTT. The full variable domain, with the rest looked up from reference TRBV7-8 and TRBJ2-2, is GAGVSQSPRYKVAKRGQDVALRCDPISGHVSLFWYQQALGQGPEFLTYFQNEAQLDKSGLPSDRFFAERPEGSVSTLKIQRTQQEDSAVYLCASGSGTGELFFGEGSRLTVL.

This clonotype came up once. The rearrangement uses TRBV14 and TRBJ2-2; D perhaps matches TRBD1 (6 bases). CDR3 length: 14 residues. Trimming stripped 1 base from V and 4 bases from J, with 7 bases between. The V gene's germline CDR1 is SGHDN and CDR2 FVKESK. The CDR3 loop is CASSQVGATGELFF. CDR3 DNA: TGTGCCAGCAGCCAAGTGGGGGCCACCGGGGAGCTGTTTTTT.

This clonotype was recorded many times. This rearrangement joins TRBV6-1 to TRBJ1-1; no definite D call. The CDR3 loop spans 11 amino acids. Looked up from germline, CDR1 is MNHNS and CDR2 is SASEGT. V lost 2 bases and J lost 7, with 5 bases in between. CDR3 sequence (DNA): TGTGCCAGCAGTGAACGGAGTGAAGCTTTCTTT. Translating gives CASSERSEAFF.

This clonotype was recorded many times. V is TRBV9 and J is TRBJ2-7, with D hard to call. This CDR3 has 14 amino acids. The germline CDR1 and CDR2 sequences are SGDLS and YYNGEE. The V and J ends lost 2 bases and 2 bases respectively, with 11 bases between them. The CDR3 loop is CASSVTPKAYEQYF. The DNA for the CDR3 is TGTGCCAGCAGCGTTACCCCCAAGGCCTACGAGCAGTACTTC. Looking up the rest from reference TRBV9 and TRBJ2-7 gives the full variable domain: DSGVTQTPKHLITATGQRVTLRCSPRSGDLSVYWYQQSLDQGLQFLIQYYNGEERAKGNILERFSAQQFPDLHSELNLSSLELGDSALYFCASSVTPKAYEQYFGPGTRLTVT.

This clonotype has more than one count but fewer than ten. The V gene is TRBV5-1, the J gene TRBJ2-5; 8 bases map to TRBD1. V trimming: 2 bases; J trimming: 4 bases; junction bases outside the gene matches: 10. Looked up from germline, CDR1 is SGHRS and CDR2 is YFSETQ. CDR3 length: 16 residues. CDR3 DNA sequence: TGCGCCAGCAGCTTACCCCAGGGGGCGGGTGGAGAGACCCAGTACTTC. This codes for CASSLPQGAGGETQYF.

The chain couples TRBV30 to TRBJ2-7; TRBD2 matches at 10 bases. The V gene's germline CDR1 is GTSNPN and CDR2 SVGIG (reference sequence). Losses at the gene ends were 4 bases for V and 0 bases for J; bases not matched to a gene: 12. The CDR3 length is 17 residues. The CDR3 reads CAWNVGRTSGISYEQYF. The CDR3 bases are TGTGCCTGGAATGTAGGAAGGACTAGCGGTATCTCCTACGAGCAGTACTTC.

As to this clonotype: One base away lies a much larger clone, so this may be a sequencing read error. V and J are TRBV27 and TRBJ2-5; D possibly uses TRBD1 or TRBD2 (6 bases each). The germline V gene encodes CDR1 MNHEY and CDR2 SMNVEV (reference sequence). The CDR3 length is 15 residues. For the CDR3, the DNA is TGTGCCAGCAGTTTCCTACAGGGAGGAGGAGAGACCAAGTACTTC. This translates into CASSFLQGGGETKYF.

This clonotype was seen repeatedly, ten times or more. For the CDR3, the DNA is TGCAGTGCTAGGGACACCCACTATGGCTACACCTTC. Its protein product is CSARDTHYGYTF. The rearrangement links TRBV20-1 to TRBJ1-2; possible D gene TRBD1, 5 bases. Germline V gives CDR1 DFQATT, CDR2 SNEGSKA (reference sequence). The V end lost 3 bases, the J end lost 3 bases, and 8 bases lay between the germline ends. The CDR3 has 12 amino acids.

In its sample, this clonotype was seen many times. The chain combines TRBV6-5 with TRBJ2-4; D is unclear. The CDR3 length is 16 residues. V lost 4 bases, J lost 0 bases, and 13 bases lay in between. Germline loops: CDR1 MNHEY, CDR2 SVGAGI. CDR3 in DNA: TGTGCCAGCAGTTTTAAGAGCTCTCTAGCCAAAAACATTCAGTACTTC. Protein sequence: CASSFKSSLAKNIQYF.

This clonotype was picked up many times. The chain couples TRBV19 to TRBJ2-5; 7 bases align to TRBD2. V lost 9 bases to trimming and J lost 5 bases; unmatched junction nucleotides: 9. Germline assignment: CDR1 LNHDA and CDR2 SQIVND (reference sequence). The CDR3 spans 13 residues. As DNA, the CDR3 is TGTGCCAGCCGCCTTGCGGGAGCGGAGACCCAGTACTTC. Its protein is CASRLAGAETQYF.

V is TRBV7-9 and J is TRBJ2-7; weak D call: TRBD1 (6 bases). CDR3 length: 14 residues. Germline values: CDR1 SEHNR, CDR2 FQNEAQ (reference sequence). V was shortened by 1 base and J by 7 bases, with 14 bases between the two germline ends. CDR3: CASSLGVGAAEQYF. As DNA, the CDR3 is TGTGCCAGCAGCTTAGGAGTGGGGGCCGCAGAGCAGTACTTC.

In this sample, this clonotype turned up many times. The V and J genes are TRBV12-3 or TRBV12-4 and TRBJ2-7; 10 bases are shared with TRBD1. V shed 5 bases, J shed 6 bases, and the junction held 7 bases outside the gene matches. The CDR3 extends over 14 amino acids. Here the CDR3 reads CASSIRQGAAEQYF. In nucleotides, the CDR3 is TGTGCCAGCAGTATCAGACAGGGGGCCGCCGAGCAGTACTTC.

The chain couples TRBV2 to TRBJ2-7, with D perhaps matching TRBD1 (5 bases). This CDR3 spans 15 amino acids. V lost 7 bases and J lost 3, with 19 bases in between. Germline V CDR1 and CDR2: SNHLY, FYNNEI. The CDR3 DNA is TGTGCCAGCACCGCAGGGTTGGGGATGAACTACGAGCAGTACTTC. It is translated as CASTAGLGMNYEQYF.